Below are 17 T cell receptor beta chains sequenced from a single sample in a study of blood T cell repertoires in COVID-19 (dated by TCRdb to 2020 to 2021). The library was built by means of the immunoSEQ multiplex PCR assay. The immuneACCESS repertoire file appears here via TCRdb, limited to in-frame rearrangements. These files lack a portion of the clones; in checked studies, under half of the deficit traces to unresolved V genes, and the cause of the others is not known. This sample is represented by 350,000 to 400,000 clones; around 87% of them were singletons. Together, the top ten hold about 2.1% of the sample. Sequences were obtained from PBMCs or T cells enriched from blood (not recorded which). These receptors all stem from a man aged 40-50 years in a cohort exposed to, infected with or recovered from COVID-19 (not recorded which).

DNA for the CDR3: TGCGCCAGCACCCCGGACAGCGGTGACCGACAAGAGACCCAGTACTTC. Amino acids: CASTPDSGDRQETQYF. The genes are TRBV5-1 and TRBJ2-5; the D gene is possibly TRBD1 (6 bases). Trimming removed 6 bases from V and 2 bases from J, with 20 bases in between. Germline V gene sequence: CDR1 SGHRS, CDR2 YFSETQ. The CDR3 has 16 residues.

The chain recombines TRBV10-3 with TRBJ2-1; possibly TRBD1 for D (5 bases). The CDR3 is 15 amino acids. CDR1 is ENHRY and CDR2 is SYGVKD in the germline V gene. The ends were cut back, 2 bases at V and 4 bases at J, with 12 bases in the middle. The DNA of the CDR3 is TGTGCCATCAGTGAGCGGCAGGGTGGGTACAATGAGCAGTTCTTC. It yields the protein CAISERQGGYNEQFF.

The J gene is TRBJ2-3, the V gene TRBV27; D may be TRBD1 (5 bases). The ends were cut back, 5 bases at V and 7 bases at J, with 19 bases in the middle. CDR3 length equals 15 residues. Germline V lookup: CDR1 MNHEY, CDR2 SMNVEV (reference sequence). CDR3 nucleotides: TGTGCCAGCAGTCCGACTGCTCTAGGGGTGTATACGCAGTATTTT. Translating it yields CASSPTALGVYTQYF.

The CDR3 loop is CASSLGSGGRYNEQFF. DNA for the CDR3: TGCGCCAGCAGCTTGGGTAGCGGGGGTCGCTACAATGAGCAGTTCTTC. The chain recombines TRBV5-1 with TRBJ2-1, with 9 bases fitting TRBD2. Germline CDR1 and CDR2: SGHRS and YFSETQ. V was pared by 0 bases and J by 3 bases, with 4 bases of the junction left unmatched. This CDR3 has 16 amino acids.

This chain's CDR3 is CASSKDRVDTIYF. As DNA, the CDR3 is TGTGCCAGCAGTAAAGACAGGGTCGACACCATATATTTT. V is TRBV2 and J is TRBJ1-3; 7 bases agree with TRBD1. Germline lookup yields CDR1 SNHLY and CDR2 FYNNEI. The CDR3 is 13 residues long. V lost 5 bases, J lost 8 bases, and 6 bases stayed unmatched.

The V and J genes are TRBV18 and TRBJ2-3; D remains unclear. This CDR3 contains 13 residues. The ends were cut back, 4 bases at V and 4 bases at J, with 9 bases in the middle. Germline V CDR1 and CDR2: KGHSH, LQKENI. The CDR3 spells CASSRAMPDTQYF. DNA for the CDR3: TGTGCCAGCTCACGGGCCATGCCAGATACGCAGTATTTT.

This clone was counted a few times. The chain is built from TRBV11-2 and TRBJ1-4; D is perhaps TRBD1 (5 bases). This CDR3 contains 14 residues. V was trimmed by 5 bases and J by 2 bases, leaving 9 bases between them. Germline values: CDR1 SGHAT, CDR2 FQNNGV. Here the CDR3 reads CASSHRWTNEKLFF. The CDR3 nucleotides are TGTGCCAGCAGCCACAGGTGGACTAATGAAAAACTGTTTTTT.

The chain recombines TRBV5-4 with TRBJ1-2; TRBD1 matches 8 bases. The CDR3 contains 14 residues. Trimming removed 4 bases from V and 3 bases from J; junction bases left unmatched: 5. Germline V gene lookup returns CDR1 SGHNT and CDR2 YYREEE (reference sequence). The CDR3 DNA is TGTGCCAGCAGCGCCGACAGGGGCGACTATGGCTACACCTTC. It translates to CASSADRGDYGYTF.

The chain links TRBV5-1 to TRBJ1-2, with D tentatively TRBD1 (6 bases). Germline loops: CDR1 SGHRS, CDR2 YFSETQ. The germline V and J ends were trimmed by 7 bases and 2 bases, with 18 bases remaining between them. CDR3 size: 15 residues. The CDR3, as DNA: TGCGCCAGCCGGGACAACCTCGGCGGGAACTATGGCTACACCTTC. Translation gives CASRDNLGGNYGYTF. Looking up the rest from reference TRBV5-1 and TRBJ1-2 gives the full variable domain: KAGVTQTPRYLIKTRGQQVTLSCSPISGHRSVSWYQQTPGQGLQFLFEYFSETQRNKGNFPGRFSGRQFSNSRSEMNVSTLELGDSALYLCASRDNLGGNYGYTFGSGTRLTVV.

The CDR3 bases are TGTGCCAGCACCGCGGGGGTCTTTCAGCCCCAGCATTTT. This translates into CASTAGVFQPQHF. The V call is TRBV6-5, the J call TRBJ1-5; maybe TRBD1 (5 bases). The length of the CDR3 is 13 residues. CDR1 and CDR2 (germline): MNHEY, SVGAGI. V shed 7 bases and J shed 6 bases, with 13 bases lying between them.

The rearrangement uses TRBV19 and TRBJ2-2; 8 bases agree with TRBD2. The CDR3 runs 15 residues. V lost 5 bases and J lost 7; bases outside the gene matches: 9. CDR1 LNHDA and CDR2 SQIVND come from the germline V gene (reference sequence). CDR3 nucleotide sequence: TGTGCCAGTAGTCCTCAAGCGGGGGCGGGCGGGGAGCTGTTTTTT. Translating it yields CASSPQAGAGGELFF.

The chain employs TRBV19 and TRBJ1-2, with 9 bases matching TRBD1. The germline CDR1 and CDR2 sequences are LNHDA and SQIVND (reference sequence). V lost 5 bases, J lost 1 base, and 14 bases stayed unmatched. The CDR3 runs 18 residues. CDR3 bases: TGTGCCAGTAGTTTATACGGACAGGGGTCCGGGTATAACTATGGCTACACCTTC. It yields the protein CASSLYGQGSGYNYGYTF.

CDR3 sequence: CASSSPGSASRNEQYF. The CDR3 DNA reads as TGTGCCAGCAGCTCACCTGGAAGCGCCTCTCGGAACGAGCAGTACTTC. The chain combines TRBV7-6 with TRBJ2-7; D not resolved. V shed 4 bases and J shed 5 bases, with 21 bases lying between them. The CDR3 sequence is 16 residues long. Germline V lookup: CDR1 SGHVS, CDR2 FNYEAQ.

The CDR3 bases are TGTGCCAGCAGACAGGGGTCTTCTGGAAACACCATATATTTT. It codes for CASRQGSSGNTIYF. This chain connects TRBV7-9 to TRBJ1-3; 7 bases are a match to TRBD1. In germline, CDR1 is SEHNR, CDR2 FQNEAQ (reference sequence). The trim removed 6 bases at V and 1 base at J, leaving 3 bases unmatched. The CDR3 is 14 residues long.

The chain has TRBV4-1 and TRBJ2-7; D is perhaps TRBD1 (5 bases). The CDR3 consists of 15 residues. CDR1 MGHRA and CDR2 YSYEKL come from the germline V gene. Deletions cut 0 bases from V and 3 bases from J, with 12 bases between. In nucleotides, the CDR3 is TGCGCCAGCAGCCAAGATCGGACATTAGACTACGAGCAGTACTTC. It encodes CASSQDRTLDYEQYF.

The rearrangement uses TRBV2 and TRBJ1-3, with 7 bases identical to TRBD1. V shed 11 bases and J 5 bases; nucleotides not matched to a gene: 12. CDR1 and CDR2 from the germline V gene are SNHLY and FYNNEI. The CDR3 runs 14 residues. CDR3 region: CAGGQPLYRNTIYF. Written as DNA, the CDR3 is TGTGCCGGGGGACAGCCACTTTATCGAAACACCATATATTTT.

The CDR3 sequence is CASPDRGNTEAFF. The CDR3 DNA follows: TGTGCCAGCCCCGACAGGGGGAACACTGAAGCTTTCTTT. The genes are TRBV2 and TRBJ1-1; 8 bases are shared with TRBD1. With 8 bases clipped from V and 1 base from J, the junction kept 3 bases outside the gene matches. CDR1 and CDR2 (germline): SNHLY, FYNNEI. The CDR3 is made up of 13 amino acids.